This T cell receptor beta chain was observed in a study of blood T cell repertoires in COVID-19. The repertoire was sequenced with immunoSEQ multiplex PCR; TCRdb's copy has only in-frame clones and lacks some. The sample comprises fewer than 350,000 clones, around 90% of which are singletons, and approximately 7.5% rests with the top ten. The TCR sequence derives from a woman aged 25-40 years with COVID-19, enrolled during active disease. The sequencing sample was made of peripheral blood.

The CDR3 nucleotides read TGTGCCAGTCGTACCCCCTATAGCAATCAGCCCCAGCATTTT. This sequence encodes CASRTPYSNQPQHF. The chain couples TRBV19 to TRBJ1-5; no clear D gene. V was pared by 8 bases and J by 0 bases, with 11 bases between. The CDR3 extends over 14 amino acids. Germline V gene lookup returns CDR1 LNHDA and CDR2 SQIVND (reference sequence).